The source of this TCR beta chain is a study of OX40 agonist ivuxolimab in advanced cancers. Study details: Patients received the agonistic anti-OX40 (CD134) antibody ivuxolimab. Study-wide points: At 0.1 to 3.0 mg/kg, clonal expansion of CD4+ and CD8+ blood T cells had occurred by week 6. Compared with others, partial responders at 0.1-3.0 mg/kg displayed clonal expansion among the lowest. Fewer expanded clones were found on average in CD4+ than in CD8+ T cells.

V gave up 4 bases and J gave up 10 bases, with 29 bases separating them. Germline CDR1 is SGHDT and CDR2 is YYEEEE. This CDR3 has 17 amino acids. TCRdb keeps only in-frame clones here, not all; method: immunoSEQ multiplex PCR. The repertoire holds about 64,000 clones, 75% to 90% seen once, with approximately 14% in the top ten. This clone has a single count. Its specificity is unknown. The clonotype was recovered from an adult with an advanced solid tumor such as melanoma, head and neck, liver or kidney cancer. The sample consisted of CD4+ or CD8+ T cells sorted from blood, taken in a trial of the OX40 agonist ivuxolimab. This sequence joins TRBV5-6 and TRBJ2-5; D is perhaps TRBD1 or TRBD2 (6 bases each). CDR3 residues: CASSADGVRGGPGSQYF. The CDR3, as DNA: TGTGCCAGCAGCGCGGACGGCGTTCGTGGGGGCCCCGGGAGCCAGTACTTC.